The 31 T cell receptor beta chains given below trace back to one sample, sequenced in a study of CD8 T cells in ankylosing spondylitis. TCRdb reanalysed the 5' RACE reads using MiXCR and keeps one entry per CDR3 protein. The top ten hold roughly 7.4% of the sample, which has roughly 260,000 distinct CDR3 sequences, around 19% seen once. The sample was blood, either unsorted or a sorted T cell fraction (not recorded which). These receptor sequences come from a male donor with ankylosing spondylitis or in good health (not recorded which).

This clonotype was counted between two and nine times. The chain links TRBV2 to TRBJ1-4; no clear D gene. The CDR3 covers 13 residues. The germline V and J ends were trimmed by 6 bases and 5 bases, with 10 bases remaining between them. Germline CDR1 SNHLY, CDR2 FYNNEI. CDR3 amino acids: CASRVETNEKLFF. For the CDR3, the DNA is TGTGCCAGCAGAGTAGAGACGAATGAAAAACTGTTTTTT.

This clonotype was observed a few times. V usage is TRBV5-1 and J usage is TRBJ2-3, with D tentatively TRBD1 (6 bases). Germline CDR1 and CDR2: SGHRS and YFSETQ. V dropped 1 base and J dropped 2 bases, with 11 bases sitting between them. The CDR3 runs to 15 residues. This CDR3 is CASSLTGTITDTQYF. In DNA, the CDR3 is TGCGCCAGCAGCTTGACTGGGACAATCACAGATACGCAGTATTTT.

This clonotype came up a few times. The V gene is TRBV19, the J gene TRBJ1-5, with 9 nucleotides matching TRBD1. Germline CDR1 LNHDA, CDR2 SQIVND (reference sequence). V trimming: 5 bases; J trimming: 2 bases; junction bases outside the gene matches: 4. The CDR3 length is 15 residues. CDR3: CASSDGQGRNQPQHF. The CDR3 nucleotides read TGTGCCAGTAGTGACGGACAGGGGCGCAATCAGCCCCAGCATTTT.

This clonotype has a handful of counts. The rearrangement uses TRBV7-2 and TRBJ1-2; tentative D call: TRBD1 (5 bases). The CDR3 has 14 amino acids. The germline V gene has CDR1 SGHTA and CDR2 FQGNSA. The V and J ends lost 5 bases and 3 bases respectively, with 13 bases between them. The CDR3 DNA reads as TGTGCCAGCAGCCCCGGGACTGTTCACTATGGCTACACCTTC. Translating gives CASSPGTVHYGYTF.

This chain connects TRBV2 to TRBJ1-4; TRBD1 might be the D (6 bases). The V gene lost 7 bases and the J gene lost 8 bases, with 17 bases spanning the gap. Germline V gives CDR1 SNHLY, CDR2 FYNNEI. The CDR3 totals 14 residues. CDR3 DNA sequence: TGTGCCAGCAAGGAACCAGGGGCTTTGGAAAAACTGTTTTTT. It yields the protein CASKEPGALEKLFF.

This clonotype has a handful of counts. The V and J genes are TRBV27 and TRBJ1-1; D is unresolved. CDR1 and CDR2 from the germline V gene are MNHEY and SMNVEV (reference sequence). V lost 0 bases to trimming and J lost 2 bases, with 4 bases between them. The CDR3 length is 13 residues. The CDR3 protein is CASSLSYNTEAFF. The CDR3 DNA is TGTGCCAGCAGTTTATCCTATAACACTGAAGCTTTCTTT.

The CDR3 region is CASSQVDREFNEQFF. In DNA, the CDR3 is TGTGCCAGCAGCCAAGTGGACAGGGAATTCAATGAGCAGTTCTTC. The rearrangement uses TRBV3-1 and TRBJ2-1; 8 positions match TRBD1. Germline V lookup: CDR1 LGHDT, CDR2 YNNKEL (reference sequence). V shed 1 base and J 6 bases; nucleotides not matched to a gene: 5. CDR3 length: 15 residues.

The rearrangement links TRBV5-5 to TRBJ2-2, with D perhaps TRBD2 (5 bases). The CDR3 consists of 14 residues. From germline, CDR1 is SGHKS and CDR2 YYEKEE (reference sequence). V lost 4 bases, J lost 4 bases, and 11 bases lay in between. CDR3 protein: CASSGGPFTGELFF. The CDR3 DNA sequence: TGTGCCAGCAGCGGAGGACCTTTCACCGGGGAGCTGTTTTTT.

The V call is TRBV30, the J call TRBJ1-2, with D possibly TRBD1 on 5 matching bases. V shed 4 bases and J shed 8 bases, with 17 bases lying between them. The germline gives CDR1 GTSNPN, CDR2 SVGIG (reference sequence). This CDR3 spans 13 amino acids. This chain's CDR3 is CAWTPGWGGGYTF. The CDR3 DNA follows: TGTGCCTGGACGCCAGGGTGGGGAGGGGGCTACACCTTC.

This clonotype was detected only a few times. V usage is TRBV28 and J usage is TRBJ1-2; D ambiguous. This CDR3 region has 12 residues. The V and J ends lost 8 bases and 8 bases respectively, with 15 bases between them. The germline V gene encodes CDR1 MDHEN and CDR2 SYDVKM. As DNA, the CDR3 is TGTGCCAGCGGACTAATGGGAACCGGCTACACCTTC. It codes for CASGLMGTGYTF.

This clonotype has only a few counts. V and J are TRBV5-1 and TRBJ2-7, with TRBD1 as a possible D gene (6 bases). Trimming left V 0 bases short and J 5 bases short, with 15 bases between. The CDR3 contains 15 residues. CDR1 is SGHRS and CDR2 is YFSETQ in the germline V gene. In nucleotides, the CDR3 is TGCGCCAGCAGCTTGGGGCAGGGGAACGCTAACGAGCAGTACGTC. Amino acids: CASSLGQGNANEQYV.

The genes are TRBV5-1 and TRBJ2-3; D call uncertain. The CDR3 runs to 14 residues. Germline V gene sequence: CDR1 SGHRS, CDR2 YFSETQ. Deletions cut 2 bases from V and 4 bases from J, with 11 bases between. CDR3 DNA: TGCGCCAGCAGCTTCCTAGGCCCCGCAGATACGCAGTATTTT. Protein product: CASSFLGPADTQYF.

V is TRBV29-1 and J is TRBJ2-1, with 12 bases fitting TRBD2. The V and J ends lost 5 bases and 0 bases, in that order; junction bases with no gene match: 11. The CDR3 contains 18 residues. The V gene's germline CDR1 is SQVTM and CDR2 ANQGSEA. CDR3 nucleotide sequence: TGCAGCGTTCCGTACTACACTAGCGGGGGGTTCTCCTACAATGAGCAGTTCTTC. It translates to CSVPYYTSGGFSYNEQFF.

This clonotype was found many times. The chain carries TRBV6-6 and TRBJ2-1; unclear D gene. V lost 7 bases and J 0 bases, leaving 7 bases between the germline ends. CDR1 is MNHNY, CDR2 SVGAGI, per germline (reference sequence). The CDR3 extends over 13 amino acids. The CDR3 region has the DNA TGTGCCAGCAAGTCGGGCTCCTACAATGAGCAGTTCTTC. Residues: CASKSGSYNEQFF.

V usage is TRBV11-2 and J usage is TRBJ2-3; possibly TRBD1 for D (6 bases). Germline CDR1 reads SGHAT; CDR2 reads FQNNGV. V lost 1 base and J 2 bases, leaving 13 bases between the germline ends. The CDR3 loop spans 16 amino acids. For the CDR3, the DNA is TGTGCCAGCAGCTTAGTCGGACAGTCCACCACAGATACGCAGTATTTT. It codes for CASSLVGQSTTDTQYF. Full variable domain (missing parts from reference TRBV11-2 and TRBJ2-3): EAGVAQSPRYKIIEKRQSVAFWCNPISGHATLYWYQQILGQGPKLLIQFQNNGVVDDSQLPKDRFSAERLKGVDSTLKIQPAKLEDSAVYLCASSLVGQSTTDTQYFGPGTRLTVL.

V usage is TRBV11-2 and J usage is TRBJ1-2; D may be TRBD1 (6 bases). Germline assignment: CDR1 SGHAT and CDR2 FQNNGV. This CDR3 is built from 14 residues. Trimming stripped 5 bases from V and 9 bases from J, with 19 bases between. The CDR3, as DNA: TGTGCCAGCAGCCCAACAGGGATCAAGGAGTGCTACACCTTC. Its translation: CASSPTGIKECYTF.

This clonotype was recorded many times. The rearrangement links TRBV10-3 to TRBJ2-3, with no clear D. Germline V gives CDR1 ENHRY, CDR2 SYGVKD. Deletions cut 5 bases from V and 1 base from J, with 13 bases between. The CDR3 length is 15 residues. The CDR3 nucleotides are TGTGCCATCAGTCCGGCGGAGACGGGCACAGATACGCAGTATTTT. Translated: CAISPAETGTDTQYF.

The chain uses TRBV5-1 and TRBJ2-7; 10 bases fit TRBD2. The CDR3 contains 14 residues. Unmatched junction bases numbered 2, after V lost 5 bases and J lost 0 bases. Per germline, CDR1 SGHRS and CDR2 YFSETQ. The CDR3 protein is CASRPSGSSYEQYV. The CDR3 DNA reads as TGCGCCAGCAGGCCTAGCGGGAGCTCCTACGAGCAGTACGTC.

The table lists this clonotype with a few counts. The chain uses TRBV5-1 and TRBJ2-5; D not resolved. The CDR3 loop spans 14 amino acids. Germline V lookup: CDR1 SGHRS, CDR2 YFSETQ. V lost 1 base to trimming and J lost 1 base, with 8 bases between them. CDR3 loop: CASSLTVTQETQYF. DNA of the CDR3: TGCGCCAGCAGCTTGACGGTCACCCAAGAGACCCAGTACTTC.

About this clonotype itself: This may stem from a read error, because a much larger clone lies one nucleotide away. This chain links TRBV11-2 with TRBJ1-5; 9 bases fit TRBD1. This CDR3 is built from 15 residues. The germline gives CDR1 SGHAT, CDR2 FQNNGV. The CDR3 region is CASSSDRGSNQLQHF. The CDR3 bases are TGTGCCAGCAGCTCGGACAGGGGTAGCAATCAGCTCCAGCATTTT. The whole variable domain, filled in from reference TRBV11-2 and TRBJ1-5, reads EAGVAQSPRYKIIEKRQSVAFWCNPISGHATLYWYQQILGQGPKLLIQFQNNGVVDDSQLPKDRFSAERLKGVDSTLKIQPAKLEDSAVYLCASSSDRGSNQLQHFGDGTRLSIL.

In its sample, this clonotype was seen once. The chain recombines TRBV10-1 with TRBJ2-7; TRBD1 might be the D (6 bases). Looked up from germline, CDR1 is WNHNN and CDR2 is SYGVQD (reference sequence). Trimming removed 4 bases from V and 1 base from J, with 14 bases in between. The CDR3 runs 15 residues. CDR3 sequence reads: CASSVSYRVSYEQYV. The CDR3 DNA follows: TGCGCCAGCAGTGTATCTTACAGGGTTTCCTACGAGCAGTACGTC.

The chain has TRBV24-1 and TRBJ2-7; 9 bases are shared with TRBD1. V was pared by 0 bases and J by 7 bases, with 6 bases of the junction left unmatched. In germline, CDR1 is KGHDR, CDR2 SFDVKD. The CDR3 consists of 15 residues. For the CDR3, the DNA is TGTGCCACCAGTGATTTGGGTGACAGGGGGTATGAGCAGTACGTC. It encodes CATSDLGDRGYEQYV.

This clonotype came up many times. This chain connects TRBV20-1 to TRBJ2-3; TRBD1 matches 8 bases. Trimming took 0 bases from V and 4 from J; bases not matched to a gene: 3. The length of the CDR3 is 14 residues. From germline, CDR1 is DFQATT and CDR2 SNEGSKA (reference sequence). Here the CDR3 DNA reads TGCAGTGCTAGAGATGGACAGGGCGCAGATACGCAGTATTTT. This sequence encodes CSARDGQGADTQYF.

Ten or more counts support this clonotype. The V gene is TRBV4-2, the J gene TRBJ1-3; D uncertain. The CDR3 loop spans 21 amino acids. Germline V CDR1 and CDR2: LGHNA, YNFKEQ. Deletions cut 0 bases from V and 0 bases from J, with 24 bases between. CDR3 nucleotides: TGTGCCAGCAGCCAAGAGATTGTGGCAAACGGAAGATTAAGCTCTGGAAACACCATATATTTT. Translated, it gives CASSQEIVANGRLSSGNTIYF.

The rearrangement links TRBV5-1 to TRBJ1-5, with 11 bases that match TRBD1. V trimming: 5 bases; J trimming: 5 bases; junction bases outside the gene matches: 6. Germline V CDR1 and CDR2: SGHRS, YFSETQ. The CDR3 extends over 15 amino acids. In DNA, the CDR3 is TGCGCCAGCAGGCCCGGGACAGGGGGACATCAGCCCCAGCATTTT. This sequence encodes CASRPGTGGHQPQHF.

The V gene is TRBV5-1, the J gene TRBJ1-1; 9 bases are a match to TRBD1. This CDR3 is 13 amino acids long. Germline assignment: CDR1 SGHRS and CDR2 YFSETQ. Trimming removed 4 bases from V and 7 bases from J; junction bases left unmatched: 5. DNA for the CDR3: TGCGCCAGCAGCGGGGACAGGGCGGGTGAAGCTTTCTTT. Its translation: CASSGDRAGEAFF. The variable domain in full, completed from reference TRBV5-1 and TRBJ1-1, reads KAGVTQTPRYLIKTRGQQVTLSCSPISGHRSVSWYQQTPGQGLQFLFEYFSETQRNKGNFPGRFSGRQFSNSRSEMNVSTLELGDSALYLCASSGDRAGEAFFGQGTRLTVV.

V is TRBV4-1 and J is TRBJ2-3; D is undetermined. The CDR3 contains 13 residues. V shed 2 bases and J shed 2 bases, with 5 bases lying between them. CDR1 MGHRA and CDR2 YSYEKL come from the germline V gene. CDR3 sequence reads: CASSQLHTDTQYF. The CDR3 region has the DNA TGCGCCAGCAGCCAACTCCACACAGATACGCAGTATTTT.

The chain carries TRBV18 and TRBJ2-1; perhaps D is TRBD1 or TRBD2 (5 bases each). Trimming took off 6 bases at V and 6 bases at J, with 12 bases between the two ends. There are 13 residues in the CDR3. From germline, CDR1 is KGHSH and CDR2 LQKENI. This CDR3 reads CASSWDRRNEQFF. The CDR3, as DNA: TGTGCCAGCTCTTGGGACCGCCGCAATGAGCAGTTCTTC.

This clonotype was found a few times. The chain carries TRBV20-1 and TRBJ2-2, with D tentatively TRBD2 (5 bases). Germline V gene lookup returns CDR1 DFQATT and CDR2 SNEGSKA (reference sequence). The V end was cut by 6 bases, the J end by 3 bases, with 20 bases between. The CDR3 contains 16 residues. This chain's CDR3 is CSALSLGRRDTGELFF. The DNA for the CDR3 is TGCAGTGCCCTCTCCCTAGGGAGAAGGGACACCGGGGAGCTGTTTTTT.

The V call is TRBV7-9, the J call TRBJ1-2; possibly TRBD1 for D (6 bases). The germline CDR1 and CDR2 sequences are SEHNR and FQNEAQ (reference sequence). CDR3 size: 15 residues. The V gene lost 1 base and the J gene lost 7 bases, with 16 bases spanning the gap. The CDR3 sequence: CASSLESGAFGGYTF. In DNA, the CDR3 is TGTGCCAGCAGCTTAGAGTCAGGGGCCTTCGGTGGCTACACCTTC.

This clonotype appeared a few times. The chain is built from TRBV5-1 and TRBJ1-1; D uncertain. This CDR3 region has 17 residues. Trimming shortened V by 4 bases and J by 2 bases, and 21 bases separated the two germline ends. Per germline, CDR1 SGHRS and CDR2 YFSETQ. CDR3 coding DNA: TGCGCCAGCAGCCGCCGCCTCCTAGGACGGGCCAACACTGAAGCTTTCTTT. It codes for CASSRRLLGRANTEAFF.